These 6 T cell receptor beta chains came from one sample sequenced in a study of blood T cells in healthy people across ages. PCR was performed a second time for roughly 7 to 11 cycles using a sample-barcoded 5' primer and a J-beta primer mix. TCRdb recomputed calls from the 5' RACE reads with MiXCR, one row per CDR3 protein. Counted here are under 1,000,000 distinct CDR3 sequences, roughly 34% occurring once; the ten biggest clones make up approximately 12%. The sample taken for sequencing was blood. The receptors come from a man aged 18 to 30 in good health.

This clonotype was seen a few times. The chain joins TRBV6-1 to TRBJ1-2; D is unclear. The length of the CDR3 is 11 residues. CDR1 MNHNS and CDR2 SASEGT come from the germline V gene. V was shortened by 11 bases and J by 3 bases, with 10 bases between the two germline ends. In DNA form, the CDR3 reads TGTGCCGGTGGGCAGGACTATGGCTACACCTTC. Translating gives CAGGQDYGYTF.

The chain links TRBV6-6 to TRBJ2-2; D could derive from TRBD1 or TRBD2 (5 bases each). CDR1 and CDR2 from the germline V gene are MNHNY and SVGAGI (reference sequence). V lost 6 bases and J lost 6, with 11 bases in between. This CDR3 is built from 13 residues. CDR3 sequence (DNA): TGTGCCAGCAGAACTAGGGGACCCGGGGAGCTGTTTTTT. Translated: CASRTRGPGELFF.

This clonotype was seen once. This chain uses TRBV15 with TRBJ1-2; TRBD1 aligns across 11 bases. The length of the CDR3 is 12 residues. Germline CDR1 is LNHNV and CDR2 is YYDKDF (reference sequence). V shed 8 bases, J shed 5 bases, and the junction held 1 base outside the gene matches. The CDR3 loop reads CATGDRGYGYTF. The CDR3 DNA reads TGTGCCACCGGGGACAGGGGGTATGGCTACACCTTC.

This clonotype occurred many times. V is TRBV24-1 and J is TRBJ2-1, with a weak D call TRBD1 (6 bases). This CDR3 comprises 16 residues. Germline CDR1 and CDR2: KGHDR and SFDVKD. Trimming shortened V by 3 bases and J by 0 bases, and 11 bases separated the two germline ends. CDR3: CATSDGDTSSYNEQFF. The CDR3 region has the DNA TGTGCCACCAGTGATGGGGACACCAGCTCCTACAATGAGCAGTTCTTC.

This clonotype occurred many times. CDR3 region: CASSFEQGPDTQYF. In DNA form, the CDR3 reads TGCGCCAGCAGCTTCGAACAGGGCCCAGATACGCAGTATTTT. The rearrangement joins TRBV5-1 to TRBJ2-3; D might be TRBD1 (6 bases). Trimming cost V 2 bases and J 4 bases, with 11 bases left between them. Germline CDR1 is SGHRS and CDR2 is YFSETQ. The CDR3 consists of 14 residues.

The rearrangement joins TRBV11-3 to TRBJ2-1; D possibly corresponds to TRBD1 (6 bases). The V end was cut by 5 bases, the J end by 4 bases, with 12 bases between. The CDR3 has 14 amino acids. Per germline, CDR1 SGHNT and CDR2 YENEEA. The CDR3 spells CASSTRTDYNEQFF. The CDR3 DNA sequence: TGTGCCAGCAGCACTCGGACAGATTACAATGAGCAGTTCTTC.